The next 5 T cell receptor beta chains were all read from a single sample in a study of blood T cell repertoires in COVID-19. Data came from immunoSEQ multiplex PCR; TCRdb stores just in-frame clones and leaves some out. The table shows some 330,000 clones, with over 85% occurring only once. The material sequenced was peripheral blood. The receptors were sampled from a woman aged 25 to 39 with COVID-19, enrolled during active disease.

The V call is TRBV19, the J call TRBJ1-4; D is undetermined. The CDR3 sequence is 13 residues long. The V end lost 7 bases, the J end lost 0 bases, and 6 bases lay between the germline ends. CDR1 LNHDA and CDR2 SQIVND come from the germline V gene (reference sequence). The CDR3 coding sequence is TGTGCCAGTAAGAGGGCAACTAATGAAAAACTGTTTTTT. Protein sequence: CASKRATNEKLFF.

The chain combines TRBV13 with TRBJ1-2, with a possible D match to TRBD1 (6 bases). The germline CDR1 and CDR2 sequences are PRHDT and FYEKMQ (reference sequence). The V end was cut by 4 bases, the J end by 1 base, with 13 bases between. This CDR3 has 15 residues. CDR3 region: CASSWRQANNYGYTF. CDR3 sequence (DNA): TGTGCCAGCAGCTGGAGACAGGCGAATAACTATGGCTACACCTTC.

The chain uses TRBV27 and TRBJ2-2, with 12 bases identical to TRBD2. Germline values: CDR1 MNHEY, CDR2 SMNVEV (reference sequence). The V segment lost 5 bases and the J segment 4 bases; nucleotides outside the gene matches: 5. CDR3 size: 16 residues. The CDR3 bases are TGTGCCAGCAGTAAAGGGACTAGCGGGCCCACCGGGGAGCTGTTTTTT. Residues: CASSKGTSGPTGELFF.

The sample holds one count of this clone. The chain employs TRBV2 and TRBJ1-6; perhaps TRBD1 as D (5 bases). This CDR3 comprises 15 residues. From germline, CDR1 is SNHLY and CDR2 FYNNEI. Trimming removed 5 bases from V and 4 bases from J, with 12 bases in between. For the CDR3, the DNA is TGTGCCAGCAGTCTCGACAGACTGTATAATTCACCCCTCCACTTT. Its protein product is CASSLDRLYNSPLHF.

This clone was observed a few times. The chain recombines TRBV6-4 with TRBJ2-2; D remains ambiguous. The CDR3 is 13 amino acids. Germline CDR1 and CDR2: MRHNA and SNTAGT. The V end was cut by 2 bases, the J end by 8 bases, with 9 bases between. The DNA for the CDR3 is TGTGCCAGCAGTGACGAGTCGGTTGGGGAGCTGTTTTTT. The encoded protein is CASSDESVGELFF.